This T cell receptor (beta chain) was found in a study of cytomegalovirus exposure and HLA in healthy donors. Study-level information: An early release of data contained about 85 million unique TCRs, which came from HLA-typed donors. Study observations and caveats: A later analysis linked a missense variant in DCLRE1C to the trimming of TCR beta V and J genes. Productive status was seen about 90% or about 30% of the time for most TCR beta V segments in an earlier analysis.

V lost 1 base to trimming and J lost 4 bases, with 11 bases between them. This CDR3 contains 14 residues. Germline V gives CDR1 LNHNV, CDR2 YYDKDF (reference sequence). Details on this clone: Its target is unknown.

Both 60 Vbeta primers and 13 Jbeta primers went into the PCR. In the authors' methods: About 11 million shared chains were among the roughly 80 million unique TCR beta chains that a later analysis counted. The assay was immunoSEQ multiplex PCR, and TCRdb's table has in-frame clones only and misses some. V and J calls and clone size are those listed in that table; D and trimming were worked out from the DNA. The sample carries about 120,000 clones, 70% to 80% recorded once. Specimen: PBMCs. The chain employs TRBV15 and TRBJ2-7, with D perhaps TRBD2 (5 bases). This sequence originates from a human donor in good health. In DNA form, the CDR3 reads TGTGCCACCAGCAGAGGCTCAGGCGGGTACGAGCAGTACTTC. It translates to CATSRGSGGYEQYF.